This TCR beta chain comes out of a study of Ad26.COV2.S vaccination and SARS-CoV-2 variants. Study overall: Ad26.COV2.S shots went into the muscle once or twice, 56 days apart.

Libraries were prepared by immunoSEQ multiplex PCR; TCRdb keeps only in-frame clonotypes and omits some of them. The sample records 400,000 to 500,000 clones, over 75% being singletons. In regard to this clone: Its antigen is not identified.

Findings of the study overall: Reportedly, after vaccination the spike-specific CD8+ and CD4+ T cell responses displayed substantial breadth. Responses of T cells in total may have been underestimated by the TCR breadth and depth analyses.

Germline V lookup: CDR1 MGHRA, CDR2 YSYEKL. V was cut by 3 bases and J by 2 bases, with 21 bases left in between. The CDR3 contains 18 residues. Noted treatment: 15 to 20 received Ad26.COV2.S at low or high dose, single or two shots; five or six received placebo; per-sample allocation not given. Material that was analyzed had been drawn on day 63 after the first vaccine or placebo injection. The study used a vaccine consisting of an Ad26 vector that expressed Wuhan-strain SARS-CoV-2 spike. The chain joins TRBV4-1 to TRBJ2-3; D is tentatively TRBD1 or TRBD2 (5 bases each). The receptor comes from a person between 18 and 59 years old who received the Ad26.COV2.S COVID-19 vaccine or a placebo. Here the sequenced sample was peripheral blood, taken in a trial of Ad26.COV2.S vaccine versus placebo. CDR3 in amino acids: CASSQGWGPNLSTDTQYF. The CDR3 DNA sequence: TGCGCCAGCAGCCAGGGGTGGGGACCTAATCTCTCCACAGATACGCAGTATTTT.